This is a list of T cell receptor beta chains from one sample in a study of blood T cell repertoires in COVID-19. Profiled with immunoSEQ multiplex PCR; TCRdb holds only in-frame clones, not every one. The table has 200,000 to 300,000 clones, about 85% seen once. Sequenced sample: peripheral blood. These receptors came from a man in his 60s who had recovered from COVID-19. Both conserved end residues are part of each CDR3. The order of the fields is CDR3 length, V gene, clone size, J gene, D gene, CDR3 protein, CDR3 DNA. A D gene is named only where the DNA matches it firmly. Only some rows state a clone size, as once, few, many or a class for expanded clones.

13	TRBV18	NA	TRBJ1-4	NA	CASSPPGGEKLFF	TGTGCCAGCTCACCACCGGGGGGGGAAAAACTGTTTTTT
13	TRBV29-1	NA	TRBJ2-7	TRBD1	CSVRPGQGYEQYF	TGCAGCGTCCGACCGGGACAGGGTTACGAGCAGTACTTC
13	TRBV10-3	NA	TRBJ1-6	TRBD1	CAMGRDSDSPLHF	TGTGCCATGGGCCGGGACAGCGATTCACCCCTCCACTTT
13	TRBV27	NA	TRBJ1-2	TRBD1	CASSHGTADGYTF	TGTGCCAGCAGTCACGGGACAGCGGATGGCTACACCTTC
15	TRBV6-2/TRBV6-3	once	TRBJ2-7	NA	CASRPHRDPRDEQYF	TGTGCCAGCAGACCTCACAGGGACCCGCGGGACGAGCAGTACTTC
14	TRBV28	NA	TRBJ2-7	NA	CASSLGIRGGEQYF	TGTGCCAGCAGTTTAGGTATTAGGGGGGGCGAGCAGTACTTC
14	TRBV5-1	NA	TRBJ2-2	NA	CASSFGRDTGELFF	TGCGCCAGCAGCTTTGGTCGGGACACCGGGGAGCTGTTTTTT
13	TRBV12-3/TRBV12-4	NA	TRBJ2-7	TRBD1	CASSLSTGTEQYF	TGTGCCAGCAGTTTATCGACAGGGACCGAGCAGTACTTC
12	TRBV24-1	NA	TRBJ1-2	TRBD1	CATSITGGGYTF	TGTGCCACCAGTATCACAGGGGGCGGCTACACCTTC
13	TRBV5-1	NA	TRBJ2-7	TRBD1	CASSGGQVSEQYF	TGCGCCAGCAGCGGCGGACAGGTCAGCGAGCAGTACTTC
16	TRBV3-1/TRBV3-2	once	TRBJ1-4	NA	CASSRRPGANNEKLFF	TGTGCCAGCAGCCGGAGACCAGGGGCGAACAATGAAAAACTGTTTTTT
15	TRBV7-3	NA	TRBJ2-7	NA	CASSLGLNNAYEQYF	TGTGCCAGCAGCTTAGGACTCAACAACGCCTACGAGCAGTACTTC
14	TRBV10-3	NA	TRBJ1-4	NA	CAIKADSQYEKLFF	TGTGCCATCAAAGCAGACAGTCAGTATGAAAAACTGTTTTTT
17	TRBV5-4	few	TRBJ2-2	TRBD1	CASSPPGQGTVVGELFF	TGTGCCAGCAGCCCCCCGGGACAGGGTACCGTCGTCGGGGAGCTGTTTTTT
16	TRBV5-6	once	TRBJ1-4	TRBD1	CASSSNTGTAPEKLFF	TGTGCCAGCAGCTCTAATACCGGGACAGCACCCGAAAAACTGTTTTTT
18	TRBV7-2	NA	TRBJ1-6	NA	CASSLAPPDTNYNSPLHF	TGTGCCAGCAGCTTGGCCCCCCCGGACACTAACTATAATTCACCCCTCCACTTT
15	TRBV15	NA	TRBJ1-1	NA	CATSRGGAQNTEAFF	TGTGCCACCAGCAGGGGGGGGGCGCAGAACACTGAAGCTTTCTTT
16	TRBV11-2	NA	TRBJ2-2	NA	CASSLFRLVNTGELFF	TGTGCCAGCAGCTTATTCCGGCTAGTAAACACCGGGGAGCTGTTTTTT
13	TRBV5-1	NA	TRBJ2-1	NA	CASSSMTSNEQFF	TGCGCCAGCAGCTCGATGACTAGCAATGAGCAGTTCTTC
16	TRBV29-1	NA	TRBJ2-1	NA	CSVEDLEVTEYNEQFF	TGCAGCGTTGAAGATCTTGAAGTGACAGAATACAATGAGCAGTTCTTC
14	TRBV27	NA	TRBJ1-5	NA	CASSRRQMDQPQHF	TGTGCCAGCAGTAGGAGACAGATGGATCAGCCCCAGCATTTT
14	TRBV19	NA	TRBJ1-1	NA	CASSINTANTEAFF	TGTGCCAGTAGTATAAATACAGCGAACACTGAAGCTTTCTTT
15	TRBV6-6	NA	TRBJ1-1	NA	CASSKEGTQNTEAFF	TGTGCCAGCAGTAAGGAGGGGACCCAGAACACTGAAGCTTTCTTT
13	TRBV6-5	NA	TRBJ2-2	TRBD2	CASRGTSGGELFF	TGTGCCAGCAGGGGGACTAGCGGCGGGGAGCTGTTTTTT
15	TRBV4-1	NA	TRBJ2-1	TRBD2	CASSQRLAGFNEQFF	TGCGCCAGCAGCCAAAGACTAGCGGGGTTCAATGAGCAGTTCTTC
15	TRBV4-1	NA	TRBJ1-2	NA	CASSQDKGRARGYTF	TGCGCCAGCAGCCAAGATAAGGGCAGGGCGCGTGGCTACACCTTC
11	TRBV19	NA	TRBJ2-4	NA	CATRDLNIQYF	TGTGCCACCCGGGACTTAAACATTCAGTACTTC
16	TRBV27	NA	TRBJ2-6	NA	CASTSWGVGGANVLTF	TGTGCCAGCACCTCATGGGGGGTAGGTGGGGCCAACGTCCTGACTTTC
15	TRBV6-5	NA	TRBJ1-1	TRBD1	CASSYARQGNTEAFF	TGTGCCAGCAGTTACGCTAGACAGGGGAACACTGAAGCTTTCTTT
11	TRBV6-5	NA	TRBJ2-7	TRBD1	CASRTGSEQYF	TGTGCCAGCAGGACAGGGTCCGAGCAGTACTTC
13	TRBV27	NA	TRBJ2-3	TRBD1	CASSVGQGGSQYF	TGTGCCAGCAGTGTGGGACAGGGAGGATCGCAGTATTTT
14	TRBV5-1	NA	TRBJ2-7	TRBD1	CASSSGQGDYEQYF	TGCGCCAGCAGCTCCGGACAGGGGGACTACGAGCAGTACTTC
13	TRBV15	few	TRBJ2-7	TRBD2	CATNQGGVREQYF	TGTGCCACCAACCAGGGAGGGGTGAGGGAGCAGTACTTC